This TCR beta chain was sequenced for a study of shared clonotypes between healthy human individuals. Positive CCR7 selection of CD45RO-negative cells yielded the naive CD8 cells, and terminally differentiated effector memory CD45RA+ cells were excluded. TCRdb's copy holds only in-frame clones and misses some; the assay was immunoSEQ multiplex PCR. The table lists more than 500,000 clones, around 95% of them singletons. The V and J ends lost 6 bases and 5 bases, in that order; junction bases with no gene match: 12. Germline V CDR1 and CDR2: SGHRS, YFSETQ. CDR3 length equals 15 residues. This clone was seen just once.

The source of this sequence is a woman aged 25 to 45 in good health. V usage is TRBV5-1 and J usage is TRBJ2-7, with 9 bases that match TRBD1. The source material was naive CD8+ T cells sorted from blood. In DNA, the CDR3 is TGCGCCAGCAACTCCGACTTTACAGGGGGCCACGAGCAGTACTTC. It translates to CASNSDFTGGHEQYF. Full variable domain (outside the CDR3, taken from reference TRBV5-1 and TRBJ2-7): KAGVTQTPRYLIKTRGQQVTLSCSPISGHRSVSWYQQTPGQGLQFLFEYFSETQRNKGNFPGRFSGRQFSNSRSEMNVSTLELGDSALYLCASNSDFTGGHEQYFGPGTRLTVT.